Detailed here is one T cell receptor beta chain. Investigators prepared the TCR beta libraries by applying iRepertoire HTBI primers and Arm-PCR of CDR3 regions. TCRdb ran MiXCR on the multiplex PCR reads and lists one entry per CDR3 protein. The sample includes about 470,000 distinct CDR3 sequences, roughly 21% of them seen just once. Time point here: persistent/refractory GD, antithyroid drugs over 5 years with positive TRAb. The TCR library used RNA extracted from PBMCs. These data come from a study of regulatory T cells in long-lasting Graves disease. The source is a female donor with Graves disease. Sequenced here: peripheral blood mononuclear cells (PBMCs), sampled when the disease was refractory, from a patient treated with antithyroid drugs.

This CDR3 is CSAGYTGTVGSYNSPLHF. The CDR3 DNA is TGCAGTGCCGGATACACCGGGACAGTAGGCTCCTATAATTCACCCCTCCACTTT. The chain recombines TRBV20-1 with TRBJ1-6, with TRBD1 identical over 7 bases. The V and J ends lost 6 bases and 0 bases, in that order; junction bases with no gene match: 14. Germline V gives CDR1 DFQATT, CDR2 SNEGSKA (reference sequence). The CDR3 length is 18 residues.